This T cell receptor beta chain is drawn from a study of T cells after yellow fever vaccination. The germline V gene encodes CDR1 MNHNY and CDR2 SVGAGI (reference sequence). V shed 2 bases, J shed 3 bases, and the junction held 6 bases outside the gene matches. CDR3 length: 15 amino acids. As concerns this clonotype: Its antigen is unidentified.

A universal primer site and UMIs were added as TCR cDNA was made by 5'RACE template switching. TCRdb re-called the 5' RACE reads with MiXCR, one entry per CDR3 protein. The data contain 300,000 to 350,000 distinct CDR3 sequences, around 4.3% of them singletons. General study results and limits: Reappearing after the booster were most of the clones from primary vaccination (less than 98% CD4, 88% CD8).

This chain uses TRBV6-6 with TRBJ2-7; 8 bases are shared with TRBD2. The TCR originated in a man younger than 30 who received the YFV17D yellow fever vaccine. Sequenced material: PBMCs, taken 15 days after the yellow fever booster vaccination. CDR3 DNA sequence: TGTGCCAGCAGTTACGGGGCGGGGGGCAACTACGAGCAGTACTTC. It specifies CASSYGAGGNYEQYF.